Shown below are 21 T cell receptor beta chains from a single sample sequenced in a study of T-cell memory formation after mild COVID-19. Using its own MiXCR run on the 5' RACE reads, TCRdb lists one record per CDR3 protein. Seen here are roughly 550,000 distinct CDR3 sequences, 20% observed once, and the top ten hold roughly an eighth. The sequencing input was PBMCs or a T cell subset sorted from them (not recorded which). These receptors were taken from an adult woman who had mild COVID-19 (a few samples of this study predate the infection). Cell type and time point are not known.

V is TRBV5-1 and J is TRBJ2-3; tentative D call: TRBD1 (6 bases). The CDR3 is 14 residues long. The V end lost 1 base, the J end lost 5 bases, and 11 bases lay between the germline ends. Looked up from germline, CDR1 is SGHRS and CDR2 is YFSETQ. CDR3 residues: CASSLTGPGDTQYF. In DNA form, the CDR3 reads TGCGCCAGCAGCTTGACAGGGCCGGGAGATACGCAGTATTTT. Supplemented by reference TRBV5-1 and TRBJ2-3, the full variable domain reads KAGVTQTPRYLIKTRGQQVTLSCSPISGHRSVSWYQQTPGQGLQFLFEYFSETQRNKGNFPGRFSGRQFSNSRSEMNVSTLELGDSALYLCASSLTGPGDTQYFGPGTRLTVL.

The J gene is TRBJ1-6, the V gene TRBV9; 7 bases agree with TRBD1. The germline V gene encodes CDR1 SGDLS and CDR2 YYNGEE. The CDR3 spans 12 residues. J was trimmed by 15 bases and V by 3 bases; bases with no gene match: 6. In DNA form, the CDR3 reads TGTGCCAGCAGCGAGGGGGCCGGGGTCCTCCACTTT. Amino acids: CASSEGAGVLHF.

The chain recombines TRBV29-1 with TRBJ2-7; 8 nucleotides line up with TRBD1. V shed 4 bases and J 2 bases; nucleotides not matched to a gene: 1. This CDR3 has 12 amino acids. Per the germline V gene, CDR1 is SQVTM and CDR2 is ANQGSEA. CDR3 sequence: CSVVRGPYEQYF. DNA of the CDR3: TGCAGCGTTGTCAGGGGGCCCTACGAGCAGTACTTC.

This clonotype was seen a handful of times. The chain couples TRBV2 to TRBJ2-1, with 9 nucleotides matching TRBD1. The CDR3 spans 14 residues. Per germline, CDR1 SNHLY and CDR2 FYNNEI. Trimming removed 6 bases from V and 9 bases from J; junction bases left unmatched: 9. The CDR3 coding sequence is TGTGCCAGCAGCCGGGACAGGGACTTTAGTGAGCAGTTCTTC. Protein sequence: CASSRDRDFSEQFF.

V gene TRBV20-1 combines with J gene TRBJ1-3; D may be TRBD1 (6 bases). The CDR3 spans 14 residues. V shed 6 bases and J shed 4 bases, with 16 bases lying between them. Germline V gene lookup returns CDR1 DFQATT and CDR2 SNEGSKA (reference sequence). The CDR3 DNA follows: TGCAGTGCCCCAACAGGGCAAGGAGGAAACACCATATATTTT. As protein: CSAPTGQGGNTIYF.

The chain employs TRBV12-3 or TRBV12-4 and TRBJ2-3, with TRBD2 matching over 11 bases. The CDR3 totals 16 residues. Trimming cost V 2 bases and J 4 bases; bases outside gene matches: 5. The CDR3 region is CASSLYIAGGPDTQYF. CDR3 DNA sequence: TGTGCCAGCAGTTTATATATAGCGGGGGGGCCAGATACGCAGTATTTT.

This clonotype was counted a few times. The chain recombines TRBV27 with TRBJ2-1; D is possibly TRBD1 (5 bases). The ends were cut back, 0 bases at V and 1 base at J, with 10 bases in the middle. This CDR3 comprises 16 residues. CDR1 is MNHEY and CDR2 is SMNVEV in the germline V gene (reference sequence). CDR3 bases: TGTGCCAGCAGTTTATCGGACATAGCATCCTACAATGAGCAGTTCTTC. Protein: CASSLSDIASYNEQFF.

This chain connects TRBV11-2 to TRBJ2-3, with D possibly matching TRBD2 (7 bases). This CDR3 has 17 amino acids. V shed 7 bases and J shed 4 bases, with 24 bases lying between them. From germline, CDR1 is SGHAT and CDR2 FQNNGV. The CDR3 DNA is TGTGCCAGCACCTCTACCGGGGGGACAAGGGTTGCAGATACGCAGTATTTT. Translation gives CASTSTGGTRVADTQYF.

Only a few counts were recorded for this clonotype. The V and J genes are TRBV12-3 or TRBV12-4 and TRBJ1-2; D uncertain. V was shortened by 5 bases and J by 6 bases, with 13 bases between the two germline ends. This CDR3 has 13 residues. CDR3 bases: TGTGCCAGCAGTCCCCGGTACATCGATGGCTACACCTTC. Protein: CASSPRYIDGYTF.

The gene calls are TRBV11-2 and TRBJ2-2, with D maybe TRBD1 (5 bases). Germline V gene data show CDR1 as SGHAT and CDR2 as FQNNGV. V was cut by 5 bases and J by 0 bases, with 22 bases left in between. The CDR3 contains 19 residues. CDR3 region: CASSPKVFWTYANTGELFF. The DNA for the CDR3 is TGTGCCAGCAGCCCCAAAGTCTTTTGGACATACGCGAACACCGGGGAGCTGTTTTTT.

This clonotype has a handful of counts. This chain uses TRBV7-3 with TRBJ2-2; weak D call: TRBD2 (7 bases). V lost 1 base and J lost 3, with 9 bases in between. This CDR3 is built from 15 residues. The germline V gene encodes CDR1 SGHTA and CDR2 FQGTGA. CDR3 loop: CASSLRGGDTGELFF. The CDR3 bases are TGTGCCAGCAGCTTAAGAGGGGGGGACACCGGGGAGCTGTTTTTT.

J is TRBJ1-1 and V is TRBV5-5; D possibly corresponds to TRBD1 (5 bases). V lost 4 bases and J 6 bases, leaving 16 bases between the germline ends. The CDR3 runs 14 residues. Germline V CDR1 and CDR2: SGHKS, YYEKEE (reference sequence). The CDR3 sequence: CASSPGPTHPEAFF. The DNA for the CDR3 is TGTGCCAGCAGCCCGGGACCGACACATCCTGAAGCTTTCTTT.

This clonotype was picked up a small number of times. V and J are TRBV12-3 or TRBV12-4 and TRBJ2-2; D is uncertain. The CDR3 has 13 amino acids. The V end was cut by 6 bases, the J end by 0 bases, with 5 bases between. The CDR3 coding sequence is TGTGCCAGCAGCCAAGCGAACACCGGGGAGCTGTTTTTT. Its translation is CASSQANTGELFF.

There are a few counts of this clonotype. J is TRBJ2-2 and V is TRBV25-1, with 7 bases that match TRBD1. J gave up 4 bases and V 3 bases, and 5 bases lay outside the gene matches. The CDR3 is 15 residues long. Germline-derived CDR1 and CDR2 are MGHDK and SYGVNS. The CDR3 reads CASSDEGALTGELFF. The CDR3 DNA reads TGTGCCAGCAGTGATGAGGGGGCGCTCACCGGGGAGCTGTTTTTT.

The chain combines TRBV7-9 with TRBJ2-3; D remains ambiguous. V lost 6 bases, J lost 2 bases, and 9 bases lay in between. The CDR3 has 13 residues. Germline V gene sequence: CDR1 SEHNR, CDR2 FQNEAQ (reference sequence). As DNA, the CDR3 is TGTGCCAGCAGGGGTGTTTCCACAGATACGCAGTATTTT. Translating it yields CASRGVSTDTQYF.

The chain has TRBV7-9 and TRBJ1-5, with D perhaps TRBD1 (5 bases). The CDR3 spans 13 residues. The V gene's germline CDR1 is SEHNR and CDR2 FQNEAQ (reference sequence). V was pared by 2 bases and J by 6 bases, with 8 bases between. The CDR3 DNA reads as TGTGCCAGCAGCTTATTCGGGGGTCAGCCCCAGCATTTT. Translation: CASSLFGGQPQHF.

This clonotype was counted between two and nine times. The chain joins TRBV7-2 to TRBJ1-2; TRBD1 agrees at 8 bases. Germline V gene sequence: CDR1 SGHTA, CDR2 FQGNSA. The CDR3 is made up of 14 amino acids. V gave up 6 bases and J gave up 6 bases; unmatched junction bases: 9. CDR3 sequence: CASRTRGLFDGYTF. The CDR3 DNA reads TGTGCCAGCAGGACCAGGGGGCTCTTTGATGGCTACACCTTC. The full variable domain, in which reference TRBV7-2 and TRBJ1-2 provide the parts outside the CDR3, is GAGVSQSPSNKVTEKGKDVELRCDPISGHTALYWYRQSLGQGLEFLIYFQGNSAPDKSGLPSDRFSAERTGGSVSTLTIQRTQQEDSAVYLCASRTRGLFDGYTFGSGTRLTVV.

The chain combines TRBV2 with TRBJ2-7, with 11 nucleotides matching TRBD1. V dropped 7 bases and J dropped 0; count of bases not matched to a gene: 5. Germline assignment: CDR1 SNHLY and CDR2 FYNNEI. CDR3 size: 15 residues. CDR3 in amino acids: CASTRGQGASYEQYF. The DNA for the CDR3 is TGTGCCAGCACACGCGGACAGGGGGCCTCCTACGAGCAGTACTTC.

The rearrangement links TRBV5-1 to TRBJ2-1, with unresolved D. The V gene lost 1 base and the J gene lost 4 bases, with 9 bases spanning the gap. CDR1 is SGHRS and CDR2 is YFSETQ in the germline V gene. This CDR3 contains 14 residues. CDR3 region: CASSLKIGYNEQFF. In nucleotides, the CDR3 is TGCGCCAGCAGCTTGAAGATAGGTTACAATGAGCAGTTCTTC.

This clonotype came up a few times. The J gene is TRBJ2-3, the V gene TRBV7-3; D perhaps matches TRBD2 (5 bases). The V gene's germline CDR1 is SGHTA and CDR2 FQGTGA. V lost 5 bases and J lost 6, with 12 bases in between. The length of the CDR3 is 13 residues. CDR3 coding DNA: TGTGCCAGCAGCCAGAGTAGCGCGGATACGCAGTATTTT. Protein sequence: CASSQSSADTQYF.

This clonotype was counted many times. The chain employs TRBV5-1 and TRBJ1-1; maybe TRBD1 (5 bases). The V and J ends lost 3 bases and 2 bases respectively, with 8 bases between them. The V gene's germline CDR1 is SGHRS and CDR2 YFSETQ. The CDR3 has 13 residues. The CDR3 protein is CASSWGSNTEAFF. The CDR3, as DNA: TGCGCCAGCAGCTGGGGCTCCAACACTGAAGCTTTCTTT.